This TCR beta chain comes out of a study of cytomegalovirus exposure and HLA in healthy donors (dated by TCRdb to the late 2010s). Regarding the study in general: An earlier analysis of roughly 570 of the donors reported approximately 300 Gb of sequence data and 117 million unique TCR beta sequences obtained from about 170 million T cells. Around 320 gigabases of sequencing data and around 87 million unique TCR sequences were included in an early release covering roughly 700 HLA-typed donors. The genetic ancestry cluster associated with self-reported Caucasian donors included 70% to 85% of the roughly 400 genotyped donors. The aim of the study was to test whether cataloging public T cell receptors could identify signatures of past pathogen exposure. The study used immunosequencing to profile the T cell repertoires of approximately 640 subjects and linked those repertoires to cytomegalovirus serostatus. In addition to the first cohort of 666 subjects, a separate validation cohort of around 110 different subjects was used. To predict cytomegalovirus infection status, the study brought together high-throughput TCR immunosequencing, statistical association of individual TCRs with disease status, and machine learning. In a later analysis, previously published TCR beta repertoires from more than 500 donors were re-analyzed and high-resolution HLA genotyping was added so that TCR occurrence patterns could be studied. Rather than drawing on any new phenotypic data, the later analysis identified candidate immune exposures from TCR beta sequences and the way those sequences occurred across donors. An earlier analysis of roughly 600 of the donors used high-throughput TCR beta sequencing to judge whether each TCR beta V gene segment behaved as functional or pseudogenic. Donor age, sex, ethnicity and CMV serostatus were compiled alongside the repertoire data. In a later genetic analysis, genome-wide SNP genotypes for about three fifths of the 666 donors were used, and that subset was treated as a discovery cohort. Every repertoire in the discovery cohort had been generated on one and the same sequencing platform. HLA typing included class I and class II loci at four-digit resolution. Typing coverage differed by locus: A, B, C, DRB1 and DQB1 were typed in about 620-630 donors, DQA1 in approximately 520, DPA1 in 600 to 610, and DPB1 in roughly 450. Roughly 5 DR-DQ haplotypes were handled as single units for association and clustering, since linkage in the cohort was strong. Among 398 genotyped donors of the cohort, an average of about 240,000 unique TCR beta nucleotide sequences was sequenced per donor, of which approximately 19% were non-productive. Summary of the overall study and its limitations: A later analysis found that HLA-associated TCR beta chains were more clonally expanded and had lower generation probabilities than equally common non-associated chains. A further reported finding was that TCR beta sequences accurately predicted the HLA-A and HLA-B alleles for most subjects in the first cohort. In a later analysis, most CMV-associated TCR beta chains were found to appear HLA-restricted, with HLA associations seemingly driven largely by CMV exposure. Only TCR beta chains were sequenced in this cohort, and the absence of alpha or paired-chain data limited detectable features. A few of the identified cytomegalovirus-associated TCR beta chains were confirmed in vitro to be specific for cytomegalovirus antigens. The presence/absence analyses assumed that sequencing depth was roughly uniform across donors, and that assumption may not be true. Some IMGT-functional V segments, including TRBV6-2 and TRBV6-3, could not be told apart with the 87-base-pair reads, so those segments were excluded. Broadly in line with IMGT annotations, most TCR beta V segments showed up in productive rearrangements about 87% or about 30% of the time in an earlier analysis of about 500 of the donors. It was suggested by the authors that the approach could potentially be generalized to other disease states and immunological phenotypes. Correlated functional status among segregating V segments might reflect linkage disequilibrium, but an unknown experimental factor could not be ruled out. Most TCR sequences were observed very rarely across donors, whereas some public TCRs were present in many individuals. When HLA alleles, especially DR and DQ, strongly co-occurred, attributing TCR associations to individual alleles was difficult. V-gene and J-gene trimming of TCR beta chains was associated with a missense DCLRE1C variant in a later genetic analysis, and the association was replicated in an independent cohort. In a later analysis, the rate of TCR association differed among HLA loci, with DRB1 alleles having the most associated TCRs and HLA-C alleles having the fewest. Several of the top co-occurrence clusters appeared to be linked to parvovirus B19, influenza, CMV and Epstein-Barr virus, according to a later analysis. CMV serostatus was the only immune exposure information available for the cohort. Around 16 rarely observed V segments, including chromosome 9 orphons, were excluded from the earlier analysis of approximately 500 of the donors because counts were too low. Compared with the 666-donor mean, donors in an Asian-associated ancestry cluster had fewer N-insertions in productive TCRs, according to a later genetic analysis. A cluster of highly shared sequence variants was judged likely to be a technical artifact of the sequencing pipeline. A total of 150 or so TCR beta chains were listed by the study as associated with cytomegalovirus. In both the original and validation cohorts, the classifier was reported to diagnose cytomegalovirus status with high specificity and sensitivity. HLA typing was unavailable for some donors at each locus, so association tests used only the typed subset. Specific HLA alleles were associated with 15,000 to 20,000 TCR beta sequences at a false discovery rate of 0.05 in a later analysis.

In total, around 600 healthy bone marrow donors made up the cohort. At the time of sampling, all cohort members were nominally healthy, though unrecorded immune exposures were likely present. The donor was CMV seronegative and belonged to the group of 352 seronegative cohort members. A peripheral blood sample was provided by each donor, and peripheral blood mononuclear cells were used for TCR beta sequencing. The Qiagen DNeasy Blood Extraction Kit was used to extract genomic DNA from the blood cell samples. According to the germline V gene, CDR1 reads SNHLY and CDR2 reads FYNNEI. The CDR3 has 15 amino acids, counting the end cysteine and phenylalanine. Only the CDR3 part of the read is kept: 45 bases, read in frame from the first base. Trimming removed 4 bases from V and 5 bases from J, leaving 17 bases between the germline ends. This clone was seen a single time. Its specific antigen is unknown. Base qualities are missing; no much larger clone stands one base away.

The library was obtained by the immunoSEQ multiplex PCR assay. The multiplex PCR relied on a mix of 60 forward primers for TCR Vbeta segments and 13 reverse primers for TCR Jbeta segments. Amplification of the CDR3 region of rearranged TCR beta genes was performed with a multiplex PCR assay on genomic DNA. The Illumina HiSeq System was used to sequence the amplified TCR beta libraries as 87-base-pair reads. Turning to the authors' computational methods: In a later analysis, around 80 million unique TCR beta chains were counted across the 650 to 700 repertoires, and around 11 million of these chains were shared by at least two donors. A nearest-neighbor algorithm error-corrected the raw reads and collapsed the reads into unique sequences, merging closely related sequences to remove PCR and sequencing errors. CDR3 sequences were aligned to IMGT reference sequences to assign V, D and J gene segments. For a sequence to be retained, a match of at least six nucleotides to both a V gene segment and a J gene segment was required. A rearrangement counted as productive if the CDR3 had no stop codons and remained in frame with V and J, and every other rearrangement counted as non-productive. CDR3 was defined by IMGT convention, running from the second conserved V-encoded cysteine to the conserved J-encoded phenylalanine. In an earlier analysis of more than 550 of the donors, sequences lacking an unambiguous match to a single V gene segment were excluded. An earlier analysis of a few hundred of the donors classified V segments as functional when productive rearrangements were above 56.7% and as segregating when the standard deviation between donors was above 5%. To diagnose cytomegalovirus status from the catalog of TCR beta chain sequences, a statistical classification framework was built. A later analysis assigned V and J genes by comparing TCR nucleotide sequences with IMGT/GENE-DB human TR gene sequences. A later analysis assigned CDR3 sequences and most-parsimonious VDJ recombination scenarios with the TCRdist pipeline. A later analysis defined each TCR beta chain by its CDR3 amino acid sequence plus V-gene family, and excluded reads lacking a unique V-gene family. As a way to deal with suspected cross-contamination and a sequencing artifact, a later analysis dropped 450 to 600 nucleotide sequences that were highly shared and had low generation probability. In a later analysis, a clonal expansion index for each public chain was calculated from normalized within-repertoire ranks of inferred template counts. A later analysis computed generation probabilities with a VDJ recombination model fitted to out-of-frame rearrangements, and checked the results against IGoR. In a later analysis, hypergeometric tests were used to score TCR-TCR, TCR-HLA and TCR-CMV co-occurrence, with a repertoire-size bias correction applied to TCR pairs. A later analysis estimated false discovery rates by permuting HLA or CMV assignments 20 times. A later analysis grouped co-occurring TCRs with DBSCAN, adding TCRdist sequence similarity when clustering within HLA-allele-positive subsets. Repertoires with fewer than 30,000 or more than 120,000 public chains were left out of co-occurrence clustering, as were about 5 repertoires with anomalous nucleotide sharing. This immuneACCESS table, as held by TCRdb, lists in-frame sequences with V and J called but not all clones. Of the missing ones, under half trace to an unresolved V gene in checked studies; the others have no known cause. The DNA was the basis for D and trimming; V, J and clone size are from that table. Within this sample are some 220,000 clones, with roughly 89% of them counted one time only. The ten largest clones add up to roughly 1% of the sample.

The sample comprised PBMCs. The source is a woman between 18 and 29 years old in good health and CMV-seronegative. Rearrangement joined TRBV2 to TRBJ1-2; possibly the D gene is TRBD1, per 5 matching bases. The CDR3 corresponds to CASSVGPRGGYGYTF. The sequence in DNA is TGTGCCAGCAGTGTAGGACCCCGGGGGGGATATGGCTACACCTTC. Beyond the CDR3, the reference TRBV2 and TRBJ1-2 genes provide the residues; the full variable domain reads: EPEVTQTPSHQVTQMGQEVILRCVPISNHLYFYWYRQILGQKVEFLVSFYNNEISEKSEIFDDQFSVERPDGSNFTLKIRSTKLEDSAMYFCASSVGPRGGYGYTFGSGTRLTVV.